This paragraph covers one TCR beta chain sequence. V lost 2 bases to trimming and J lost 4 bases; unmatched junction nucleotides: 1. Germline V gene data show CDR1 as SGHDT and CDR2 as YYEEEE. The CDR3 sequence is 14 residues long. The data derive from a study of T cell changes during pregnancy in multiple sclerosis. Libraries were prepared by immunoSEQ multiplex PCR; TCRdb keeps only in-frame clonotypes and omits some of them. The data contain around 69,000 clones, about 92% of them singletons. The receptor was isolated from a female donor in good health, enrolled as a control in a pregnancy study. The chain combines TRBV5-6 with TRBJ2-2; 8 nucleotides align to TRBD2. The sequenced sample was peripheral blood, obtained in the third trimester of pregnancy. The CDR3 protein is CASSFGLATGELFF. DNA of the CDR3: TGTGCCAGCAGCTTTGGACTAGCCACCGGGGAGCTGTTTTTT.